This T cell receptor (beta chain) came from a study of blood T cells in healthy people across ages. It was 9.5 to 10 milliliters of peripheral blood that were drawn from each donor. Study-level findings and limits: Long-lived donors exceeded aged donors in naive CD4+ cells and diversity. Observed TCR beta diversity showed a strong correlation with the percentage of naive T cells as measured by flow cytometry.

In this sample, this clonotype turned up many times. Its antigen is not identified. V gave up 4 bases and J gave up 3 bases, with 13 bases separating them. This CDR3 is 15 amino acids long. Germline V CDR1 and CDR2: SGHVS, FNYEAQ. Alongside a J-beta primer mix, a sample-barcoded 5' primer served in a second PCR lasting roughly 7 to 11 cycles. TCRdb processed the 5' RACE reads anew with MiXCR; each CDR3 protein has one entry. This sample has about 640,000 distinct CDR3 sequences, with 25% to 30% found just once. Material for sequencing was blood. The gene calls are TRBV7-6 and TRBJ2-1; the D gene could be TRBD1 or TRBD2 (5 bases each). The origin of this receptor is a woman aged 80 or older in good health. The CDR3 loop is CASSSVGTFYNEQFF. CDR3 coding DNA: TGTGCCAGCAGCTCAGTCGGGACCTTCTACAATGAGCAGTTCTTC.